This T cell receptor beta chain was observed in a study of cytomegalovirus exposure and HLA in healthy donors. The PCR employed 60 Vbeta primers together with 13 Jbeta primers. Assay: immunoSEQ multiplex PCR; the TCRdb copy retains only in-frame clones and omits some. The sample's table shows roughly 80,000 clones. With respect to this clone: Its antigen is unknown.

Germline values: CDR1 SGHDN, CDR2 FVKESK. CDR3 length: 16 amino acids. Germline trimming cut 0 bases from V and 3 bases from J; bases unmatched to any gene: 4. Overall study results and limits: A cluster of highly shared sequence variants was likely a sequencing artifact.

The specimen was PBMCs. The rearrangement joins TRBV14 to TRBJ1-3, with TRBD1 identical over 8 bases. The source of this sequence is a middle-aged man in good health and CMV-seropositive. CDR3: CASSQDRGLVGNTIYF. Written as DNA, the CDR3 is TGTGCCAGCAGCCAAGACAGGGGGCTGGTTGGAAACACCATATATTTT.